This T cell receptor beta chain derives from a study of shared clonotypes between healthy human individuals. About 30,000 T cell genomes (roughly 190 ng DNA) went into each sorted-subset replicate. Original handling: Junction-only immunoSEQ data arrived without quality scores, meaning filtering differed. Here immunoSEQ multiplex PCR was the method, and the copy in TCRdb shows in-frame clones only, minus some. That table furnishes V, J and clone size, whereas the DNA furnished D and trimming. The sample lists fewer than 3 million clones, 85% to 95% occurring once. CDR3 length: 12 residues. Germline V lookup: CDR1 MDHEN, CDR2 SYDVKM. With regard to this clone: Compared with germline, one end of the junction differs, possibly owing to a read error.

Sequenced sample: naive CD4+ T cells from PBMCs. As to subset: CD45RA+ positively selected. This TCR was sampled from a man aged 18 to 35 in good health. Some clones in this sample may be carry-over from other donors' samples. The rearrangement joins TRBV28 to TRBJ2-7, with D maybe TRBD1 (6 bases). Here the CDR3 DNA reads TGTGCCAGCAGCCTCTTAGGGACAAGGTTGGTCTTC. Translation gives CASSLLGTRLVF.